These 11 T cell receptor beta chains were all obtained from the same sample, sequenced in a study of blood T cells in healthy people across ages (dated by TCRdb to 2015 to 2017). Libraries were prepared through 5' RACE. Sequencing was carried out with an Illumina HiSeq 2500. A second PCR of about 7 to 12 cycles was run with a J-beta primer mix and a sample-barcoded 5' primer. TCRdb reanalyzed the raw reads on its own, using fastp at Q25 for trimming and MiXCR for clone calling, and kept in-frame beta chains. Duplicate CDR3 protein sequences are folded into a single record with the most common DNA and genes. The sample records some 850,000 distinct CDR3 sequences, roughly 25% of which are singletons. The ten largest account for about 2.9% of the sample. Separately, the same data were catalogued under a study of T cells of mothers and their children.

Sequenced: blood. Every receptor here comes from a boy younger than 18 in good health.

The V call is TRBV5-1, the J call TRBJ1-1; TRBD1 agrees at 7 bases. In germline, CDR1 is SGHRS, CDR2 YFSETQ. The CDR3 has 15 amino acids. The junction had 9 bases not matched to a gene; V was cut back by 6 bases and J by 1 base. The CDR3 sequence is CASTIQGTGNTEAFF. The DNA for the CDR3 is TGCGCCAGCACCATACAGGGGACTGGGAACACTGAAGCTTTCTTT.

The rearrangement joins TRBV5-1 to TRBJ2-3; D remains unclear. The germline V gene encodes CDR1 SGHRS and CDR2 YFSETQ. The CDR3 contains 15 residues. V lost 0 bases, J lost 2 bases, and 10 bases lay in between. The CDR3 DNA sequence: TGCGCCAGCAGCTTGGCCTCGAACCCCACAGATACGCAGTATTTT. Protein: CASSLASNPTDTQYF. Supplemented by reference TRBV5-1 and TRBJ2-3, the full variable domain reads KAGVTQTPRYLIKTRGQQVTLSCSPISGHRSVSWYQQTPGQGLQFLFEYFSETQRNKGNFPGRFSGRQFSNSRSEMNVSTLELGDSALYLCASSLASNPTDTQYFGPGTRLTVL.

The sample holds a few counts of this clonotype. The chain recombines TRBV30 with TRBJ2-5, with a possible D match to TRBD1 (6 bases). CDR3 length: 15 residues. Germline CDR1 is GTSNPN and CDR2 is SVGIG (reference sequence). V was trimmed by 2 bases and J by 0 bases, leaving 13 bases between them. CDR3 nucleotides: TGTGCCTGGAGTTGGGGACACGAGTACCAAGAGACCCAGTACTTC. As protein: CAWSWGHEYQETQYF.

This sequence joins TRBV6-5 and TRBJ2-7; possible D gene TRBD2, 7 bases. The germline CDR1 and CDR2 sequences are MNHEY and SVGAGI. Trimming took 3 bases from V and 0 from J, leaving 30 bases between them. This CDR3 spans 21 amino acids. CDR3 DNA sequence: TGTGCCAGCAGTTATCGCCCCTCCGGGACTGGCGGGGGCCGGTCCTCCTACGAGCAGTACTTC. This codes for CASSYRPSGTGGGRSSYEQYF.

The chain employs TRBV20-1 and TRBJ2-7; D gene ambiguous. Deletions cut 7 bases from V and 2 bases from J, with 9 bases between. Germline CDR1 DFQATT, CDR2 SNEGSKA (reference sequence). The CDR3 has 11 residues. The DNA for the CDR3 is TGCAGTGGGCGCAAAGCCTACGAGCAGTACTTC. Translating it yields CSGRKAYEQYF.

The chain carries TRBV9 and TRBJ2-1, with TRBD2 matching over 8 bases. The CDR3 sequence is 16 residues long. V was pared by 0 bases and J by 7 bases, with 9 bases of the junction left unmatched. CDR1 and CDR2 (germline): SGDLS, YYNGEE. This chain's CDR3 is CASSVGFGGAKNEQFF. CDR3 in DNA: TGTGCCAGCAGCGTAGGCTTCGGGGGGGCGAAAAATGAGCAGTTCTTC.

The chain employs TRBV29-1 and TRBJ2-5; D could derive from TRBD1 or TRBD2 (5 bases each). TRBJ2-7 explains the end of the DNA better; the J call may be wrong. The CDR3 length is 14 residues. Germline lookup yields CDR1 SQVTM and CDR2 ANQGSEA. The CDR3 nucleotides are TGCAGCGCAACGGGTTCAGGGAGCTCCTACGAGCAGTACTTC. Its translation is CSATGSGSSYEQYF.

This clonotype was recorded many times. The chain uses TRBV20-1 and TRBJ2-5; 8 bases line up with TRBD2. V lost 6 bases and J lost 0; bases outside the gene matches: 9. Germline lookup yields CDR1 DFQATT and CDR2 SNEGSKA (reference sequence). The CDR3 has 15 residues. CDR3 coding DNA: TGCAGTGCACAGTTGGGCGGGGGGTACCAAGAGACCCAGTACTTC. Residues: CSAQLGGGYQETQYF.

This clonotype was counted once. The chain carries TRBV3-1 and TRBJ2-4; 14 bases match TRBD2. V was clipped by 3 bases and J by 0 bases; unmatched bases: 7. CDR3 length: 19 amino acids. Germline CDR1 and CDR2: LGHDT and YNNKEL (reference sequence). CDR3 region: CASSQGLAGAWGAKNIQYF. The CDR3 nucleotides are TGTGCCAGCAGCCAGGGACTAGCGGGGGCCTGGGGAGCCAAAAACATTCAGTACTTC.

The chain recombines TRBV30 with TRBJ2-2; the D gene is possibly TRBD2 (6 bases). Per germline, CDR1 GTSNPN and CDR2 SVGIG (reference sequence). CDR3 length: 15 residues. V lost 2 bases, J lost 5 bases, and 15 bases lay in between. Here the CDR3 DNA reads TGTGCCTGGAGTCTCCTAGCCCGGGGGACCGGGGAGCTGTTTTTT. As protein: CAWSLLARGTGELFF.

This clonotype was detected only a few times. The chain has TRBV6-6 and TRBJ1-5; tentatively, D is TRBD1 (5 bases). Germline V gene sequence: CDR1 MNHNY, CDR2 SVGAGI (reference sequence). The germline V and J ends were trimmed by 8 bases and 7 bases, with 18 bases remaining between them. This CDR3 comprises 14 residues. The CDR3 coding sequence is TGTGCCAGCGGCGGCCGGGACGGCGACCAGCCCCAGCATTTT. It encodes CASGGRDGDQPQHF.